Each of the 13 T cell receptor beta chains below was sequenced from the same sample in a study of PD-L1 blockade in urothelial cancer (dated by TCRdb to 2017 to 2019). The method was the immunoSEQ multiplex PCR assay. This is the immuneACCESS table as TCRdb keeps it, with only in-frame sequences that have V and J called. A part of the clones is gone; compared with another copy, unresolved V genes explain less than half, and the rest is unexplained. This sample has over 14,000 clones in its table, and around 89% of those were observed once. The leading ten clones occupy around 15% of the sample. Sequenced here: PBMCs, sampled around atezolizumab (anti-PD-L1) treatment. The source is a man in his 70s with urothelial cancer.

The chain is built from TRBV5-1 and TRBJ2-7; TRBD2 matches at 8 bases. Germline lookup yields CDR1 SGHRS and CDR2 YFSETQ. With 10 bases clipped from V and 1 base from J, the junction kept 7 bases outside the gene matches. The CDR3 spans 13 residues. This chain's CDR3 is CALPGGESYEQYF. CDR3 DNA sequence: TGCGCCCTACCCGGGGGGGAATCCTACGAGCAGTACTTC. Complete variable domain (other parts from reference TRBV5-1 and TRBJ2-7): KAGVTQTPRYLIKTRGQQVTLSCSPISGHRSVSWYQQTPGQGLQFLFEYFSETQRNKGNFPGRFSGRQFSNSRSEMNVSTLELGDSALYLCALPGGESYEQYFGPGTRLTVT.

The chain is built from TRBV5-6 and TRBJ1-3; a possible D gene is TRBD1 (6 bases). This CDR3 has 15 amino acids. The V gene lost 4 bases and the J gene lost 0 bases, with 11 bases spanning the gap. CDR1 is SGHDT, CDR2 YYEEEE, per germline. The DNA for the CDR3 is TGTGCCAGCAGCCGAGGACAGCTCTCTGGAAACACCATATATTTT. Its translation is CASSRGQLSGNTIYF.

This chain uses TRBV7-9 with TRBJ1-2; TRBD1 matches at 8 bases. Germline assignment: CDR1 SEHNR and CDR2 FQNEAQ (reference sequence). The CDR3 consists of 17 residues. V lost 5 bases, J lost 6 bases, and 17 bases stayed unmatched. In DNA form, the CDR3 reads TGTGCCAGCAGCCCACCCCGGCAGGGGGCGCAAAATAATGGCTACACCTTC. It specifies CASSPPRQGAQNNGYTF.

This sequence joins TRBV6-1 and TRBJ1-6; D not certain. The V gene lost 6 bases and the J gene lost 4 bases, with 13 bases spanning the gap. CDR1 MNHNS and CDR2 SASEGT come from the germline V gene. This CDR3 is 15 amino acids long. The CDR3 DNA is TGTGCCAGCAGGCCGGTAAGAGGGTATAATTCACCCCTCCACTTT. This encodes CASRPVRGYNSPLHF.

This sequence joins TRBV15 and TRBJ2-5; 12 nucleotides line up with TRBD2. CDR1 LNHNV and CDR2 YYDKDF come from the germline V gene (reference sequence). The CDR3 covers 16 residues. With 3 bases clipped from V and 5 bases from J, the junction kept 7 bases outside the gene matches. CDR3 in DNA: TGTGCCACCAGCAGGCTACTAGCGGGGGGCGAGGAGACCCAGTACTTC. Amino acid sequence: CATSRLLAGGEETQYF.

The chain carries TRBV10-3 and TRBJ2-1; 14 nucleotides agree with TRBD2. Trimming at V came to 10 bases and at J to 12 bases, leaving 11 bases not matched to a gene. Germline loops: CDR1 ENHRY, CDR2 SYGVKD. The CDR3 runs 14 residues. The CDR3 coding sequence is TGTGCCACTAGGACTAGCGGGGGGAAGGATCGGCAGTTCTTC. It is translated as CATRTSGGKDRQFF.

The chain has TRBV30 and TRBJ2-7, with D maybe TRBD2 (5 bases). The CDR3 spans 11 residues. V lost 0 bases, J lost 9 bases, and 9 bases lay in between. Germline V gene lookup returns CDR1 GTSNPN and CDR2 SVGIG (reference sequence). CDR3: CAWSVGDLQYF. CDR3 sequence (DNA): TGTGCCTGGAGTGTCGGGGATCTGCAGTACTTC.

This clone was observed a single time. J is TRBJ2-7 and V is TRBV2; TRBD1 aligns across 7 bases. The CDR3 spans 18 residues. Unmatched junction bases numbered 17, after V lost 4 bases and J lost 2 bases. Germline V gene lookup returns CDR1 SNHLY and CDR2 FYNNEI. CDR3 bases: TGTGCCAGCAGTGGACCAATGCAGTGGACAGGTCTCACCTACGAGCAGTACTTC. Translated: CASSGPMQWTGLTYEQYF.

The V call is TRBV5-1, the J call TRBJ1-3; no definite D call. Germline V gene sequence: CDR1 SGHRS, CDR2 YFSETQ. This CDR3 is built from 16 residues. Trimming removed 1 base from V and 1 base from J, with 12 bases in between. DNA for the CDR3: TGCGCCAGCAGCTTGTATCCAGATTTTTCTGGAAACACCATATATTTT. Translation: CASSLYPDFSGNTIYF.

The J gene is TRBJ2-7, the V gene TRBV5-1; D gene unclear. Germline values: CDR1 SGHRS, CDR2 YFSETQ. With 4 bases removed from V and 4 bases from J, the gap between germline ends came to 9 bases. The CDR3 runs 12 residues. CDR3 sequence (DNA): TGCGCCAGCAGCGAGCTTCCGTACGAGCAGTACTTC. It is translated as CASSELPYEQYF.

The chain employs TRBV10-3 and TRBJ2-2; 7 nucleotides line up with TRBD1. CDR1 is ENHRY, CDR2 SYGVKD, per germline. V lost 10 bases, J lost 7 bases, and 3 bases stayed unmatched. The CDR3 runs 11 residues. CDR3 protein: CATQGVGELFF. CDR3 DNA: TGTGCCACGCAGGGGGTCGGGGAGCTGTTTTTT.

This clone was seen a handful of times. The rearrangement uses TRBV25-1 and TRBJ2-3; possibly TRBD2 for D (7 bases). Trimming cost V 2 bases and J 1 base, with 16 bases left between them. The germline V gene encodes CDR1 MGHDK and CDR2 SYGVNS. CDR3 length: 17 residues. The CDR3 region has the DNA TGTGCCAGCAGTGAAGGGGGGGCGGGAAAGGGCACAGATACGCAGTATTTT. It translates to CASSEGGAGKGTDTQYF.

This sequence joins TRBV5-8 and TRBJ2-5; TRBD1 matches 7 bases. The CDR3 sequence is 15 residues long. CDR1 and CDR2 (germline): SGHTS, YDEGEE. V lost 4 bases, J lost 4 bases, and 10 bases stayed unmatched. The CDR3 DNA follows: TGTGCCAGCAGCCAGGGGGACGGCGGTGTAGAGACCCAGTACTTC. This translates into CASSQGDGGVETQYF. Full variable domain (rest looked up from reference TRBV5-8 and TRBJ2-5): EAGVTQSPTHLIKTRGQQATLRCSPISGHTSVYWYQQALGLGLQFLLWYDEGEERNRGNFPPRFSGRQFPNYSSELNVNALELEDSALYLCASSQGDGGVETQYFGPGTRLLVL.